This TCR beta chain derives from a study of CD8 T cells in ankylosing spondylitis. Broader study findings: Existing reports had already noted some motif variants in reactive arthritis synovial fluid and blood.

Many counts were recorded for this clonotype. The antigen is unknown. This CDR3 has 15 amino acids. Germline-derived CDR1 and CDR2 are LGHNA and YNFKEQ. Trimming pared 0 bases from V and 8 bases from J, leaving 16 bases between. Quantitative 5'-RACE with molecular barcodes produced the TCR beta libraries. Each CDR3 protein gets one entry after TCRdb re-called the 5' RACE reads with MiXCR. The data hold some 250,000 distinct CDR3 sequences, with more than 20% observed a single time. The chain recombines TRBV4-2 with TRBJ1-2; weak D call: TRBD1 (6 bases). The sequence came from a male donor with ankylosing spondylitis or in good health (not recorded which). Sequencing used blood, either unsorted or a sorted T cell fraction (not recorded which). The CDR3: CASSQDQWGRGGYTF. For the CDR3, the DNA is TGTGCCAGCAGCCAAGATCAATGGGGGCGCGGGGGCTACACCTTC.